These T cell receptor beta chains were read from a single sample in a study of blood T cell repertoires in COVID-19. Clones were read by immunoSEQ multiplex PCR, and TCRdb kept only the in-frame ones, dropping some. The sample records around 260,000 clones, about 87% being singletons. Sequenced sample: peripheral blood. Receptors were obtained from a man aged 60-69 years who had recovered from COVID-19. CDR3s include the opening cysteine and the closing phenylalanine or tryptophan. D genes are given only for firm matches. Rows give clone size only sometimes, using once, few, many, or a class for an expanded clone.

d_call: -; clone_size: -; j_call: TRBJ1-1; v_call: TRBV29-1; cdr3_length: 12; cdr3_nt: TGCAGTGTGGTTGTGGGGGCCACTGAAGCTTTCTTT; cdr3_aa: CSVVVGATEAFF
d_call: TRBD2; clone_size: -; j_call: TRBJ2-2; v_call: TRBV24-1; cdr3_length: 15; cdr3_nt: TGTGCCACCAGTGCCCCCGGGAGGGACACCGGGGAGCTGTTTTTT; cdr3_aa: CATSAPGRDTGELFF
d_call: -; clone_size: -; j_call: TRBJ1-2; v_call: TRBV7-3; cdr3_length: 13; cdr3_nt: TGTGCCAGCAGCCCCCACCGGTCCTATGGCTACACCTTC; cdr3_aa: CASSPHRSYGYTF
d_call: TRBD1; clone_size: -; j_call: TRBJ1-2; v_call: TRBV5-4; cdr3_length: 16; cdr3_nt: TGTGCCAGCAGCTTGGGGACAGGGTTTTCTAACTATGGCTACACCTTC; cdr3_aa: CASSLGTGFSNYGYTF
d_call: -; clone_size: -; j_call: TRBJ2-1; v_call: TRBV19; cdr3_length: 12; cdr3_nt: TGTGCCAGTAACCAGGGTCGGGATGAGCAGTTCTTC; cdr3_aa: CASNQGRDEQFF
d_call: TRBD1; clone_size: -; j_call: TRBJ1-1; v_call: TRBV5-1; cdr3_length: 13; cdr3_nt: TGCGCCAGCAGCTTTACCGGGACAGCCGAAGCTTTCTTT; cdr3_aa: CASSFTGTAEAFF
d_call: -; clone_size: -; j_call: TRBJ2-1; v_call: TRBV7-2; cdr3_length: 16; cdr3_nt: TGTGCCAGCAGCTTAGAGGGGGGGGTCACCTACAATGAGCAGTTCTTC; cdr3_aa: CASSLEGGVTYNEQFF
d_call: -; clone_size: -; j_call: TRBJ2-7; v_call: TRBV2; cdr3_length: 14; cdr3_nt: TGTGCCAGCAGTGATGATGTAGAGGCCTCCGAGCAGTACTTC; cdr3_aa: CASSDDVEASEQYF
d_call: TRBD1; clone_size: once; j_call: TRBJ1-2; v_call: TRBV6-2/TRBV6-3; cdr3_length: 17; cdr3_nt: TGTGCCAGCAGTTACTTGCCGGCGACAGGGGGAGCCTATGGCTACACCTTC; cdr3_aa: CASSYLPATGGAYGYTF
d_call: TRBD1; clone_size: -; j_call: TRBJ1-3; v_call: TRBV6-1; cdr3_length: 17; cdr3_nt: TGTGCCAGCAGTGATGGGACAGGGGGCGTGGAGGGAAACACCATATATTTT; cdr3_aa: CASSDGTGGVEGNTIYF
d_call: -; clone_size: -; j_call: TRBJ1-2; v_call: TRBV6-1; cdr3_length: 12; cdr3_nt: TGTGCCAGCAGTGAAAGCGGCGATGGCTACACCTTC; cdr3_aa: CASSESGDGYTF
d_call: -; clone_size: -; j_call: TRBJ1-1; v_call: TRBV7-3; cdr3_length: 13; cdr3_nt: TGTGCCAGCAGCTCCCAGGGAAACACTGAAGCTTTCTTT; cdr3_aa: CASSSQGNTEAFF
d_call: TRBD1; clone_size: -; j_call: TRBJ1-2; v_call: TRBV27; cdr3_length: 15; cdr3_nt: TGTGCCAGCAGTACCTCCGGGACAGGGGTCTATGGCTACACCTTC; cdr3_aa: CASSTSGTGVYGYTF
d_call: -; clone_size: -; j_call: TRBJ2-3; v_call: TRBV5-5; cdr3_length: 12; cdr3_nt: TGTGCCAGCACCCCTGGCGGCGATACGCAGTATTTT; cdr3_aa: CASTPGGDTQYF
d_call: TRBD1; clone_size: -; j_call: TRBJ2-7; v_call: TRBV27; cdr3_length: 16; cdr3_nt: TGTGCCAGCAGTTCCTACAGACAGGGGGTCCCCTACGAGCAGTACTTC; cdr3_aa: CASSSYRQGVPYEQYF
d_call: -; clone_size: -; j_call: TRBJ2-3; v_call: TRBV18; cdr3_length: 14; cdr3_nt: TGTGCCAGCTCACCAGGGCCAACCACAGATACGCAGTATTTT; cdr3_aa: CASSPGPTTDTQYF